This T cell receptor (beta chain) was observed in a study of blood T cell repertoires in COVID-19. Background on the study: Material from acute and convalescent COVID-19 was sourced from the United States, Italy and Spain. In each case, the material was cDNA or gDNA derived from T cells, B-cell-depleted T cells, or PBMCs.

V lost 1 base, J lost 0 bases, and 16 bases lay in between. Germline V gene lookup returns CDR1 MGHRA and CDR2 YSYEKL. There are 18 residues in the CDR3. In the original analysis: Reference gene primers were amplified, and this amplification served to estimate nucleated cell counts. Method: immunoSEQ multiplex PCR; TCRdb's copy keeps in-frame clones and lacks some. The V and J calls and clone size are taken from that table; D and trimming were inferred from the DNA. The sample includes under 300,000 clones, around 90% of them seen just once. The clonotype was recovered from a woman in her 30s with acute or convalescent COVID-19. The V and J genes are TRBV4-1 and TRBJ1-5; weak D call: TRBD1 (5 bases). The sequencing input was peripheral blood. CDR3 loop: CASSQGAGNHYSNQPQHF. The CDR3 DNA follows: TGCGCCAGCAGCCAAGGGGCAGGGAACCATTATAGCAATCAGCCCCAGCATTTT.